The 13 T cell receptor beta chains below come from one sample, sequenced in a study of blood T cells in healthy people across ages. Next came a second PCR, run for about 6 to 12 cycles, which used a sample-barcoded 5' primer along with a J-beta primer mix. One entry per CDR3 protein, called by TCRdb with MiXCR from the 5' RACE reads. The data show over 1,300,000 distinct CDR3 sequences, with around 59% seen just once and about 6.3% held by the top ten. Material for sequencing was blood. The receptors stem from a man between 18 and 29 years old in good health.

This chain uses TRBV2 with TRBJ2-1; possible D gene TRBD1, 6 bases. V gave up 4 bases and J gave up 8 bases, with 15 bases separating them. The CDR3 runs 14 residues. Germline V CDR1 and CDR2: SNHLY, FYNNEI. CDR3: CASSGDAGDDEQFF. The CDR3 nucleotides are TGTGCCAGCAGTGGGGACGCAGGGGACGATGAGCAGTTCTTC.

The V and J genes are TRBV7-6 and TRBJ2-7, with D hard to call. CDR3 length: 14 residues. The V end was cut by 1 base, the J end by 3 bases, with 10 bases between. The germline gives CDR1 SGHVS, CDR2 FNYEAQ. This CDR3 reads CASSLVDGCYEQYF. CDR3 coding DNA: TGTGCCAGCAGCTTAGTTGACGGCTGCTACGAGCAGTACTTC. The full variable domain, rest sourced from reference TRBV7-6 and TRBJ2-7, is GAGVSQSPRYKVTKRGQDVALRCDPISGHVSLYWYRQALGQGPEFLTYFNYEAQQDKSGLPNDRFSAERPEGSISTLTIQRTEQRDSAMYRCASSLVDGCYEQYFGPGTRLTVT.

There are a few counts of this clonotype. The chain couples TRBV7-9 to TRBJ2-7; perhaps TRBD1 as D (6 bases). The CDR3 contains 14 residues. Trimming left V 5 bases short and J 3 bases short, with 14 bases between. Germline CDR1 and CDR2: SEHNR and FQNEAQ (reference sequence). CDR3 sequence: CASSPQGLVYEQYF. The CDR3 DNA follows: TGTGCCAGCAGCCCACAGGGTCTCGTCTACGAGCAGTACTTC.

The table lists this clonotype with a few counts. This chain connects TRBV4-2 to TRBJ2-1, with D tentatively TRBD1 or TRBD2 (5 bases each). The CDR3 covers 17 residues. Germline CDR1 reads LGHNA; CDR2 reads YNFKEQ. Trimming stripped 3 bases from V and 6 bases from J, with 21 bases between. The CDR3 DNA is TGTGCCAGCAGCCAGAGCGGAGCGGTGGTAAGGGGCAATGAGCAGTTCTTC. Protein: CASSQSGAVVRGNEQFF.

The chain has TRBV15 and TRBJ1-4; possible D gene TRBD1, 6 bases. This CDR3 has 14 amino acids. The germline CDR1 and CDR2 sequences are LNHNV and YYDKDF (reference sequence). The V and J ends lost 4 bases and 8 bases respectively, with 14 bases between them. The CDR3 nucleotides are TGTGCCACCAGCACGTTCTCCGGGACAGAAAAACTGTTTTTT. Translating gives CATSTFSGTEKLFF.

This clonotype has only a few counts. CDR3 DNA sequence: TGTGCCAGCAGCCAGGGGGGGCGAGTAGTCCAAGAGACCCAGTACTTC. It yields the protein CASSQGGRVVQETQYF. The chain carries TRBV7-9 and TRBJ2-5, with D perhaps TRBD1 or TRBD2 (7 bases each). The CDR3 has 16 amino acids. Trimming took 5 bases from V and 1 from J, leaving 17 bases between them. Per the germline V gene, CDR1 is SEHNR and CDR2 is FQNEAQ (reference sequence).

This clonotype was seen only a few times. The rearrangement uses TRBV4-1 and TRBJ2-4; D is ambiguous. V was shortened by 2 bases and J by 0 bases, with 8 bases between the two germline ends. The CDR3 is 15 amino acids. In germline, CDR1 is MGHRA, CDR2 YSYEKL. This chain's CDR3 is CASSQSPLAKNIQYF. CDR3 sequence (DNA): TGCGCCAGCAGCCAATCTCCCCTAGCCAAAAACATTCAGTACTTC.

This chain connects TRBV27 to TRBJ2-7; D call uncertain. The CDR3 is 14 amino acids. Germline CDR1 is MNHEY and CDR2 is SMNVEV (reference sequence). Trimming stripped 0 bases from V and 7 bases from J, with 13 bases between. The CDR3 nucleotides are TGTGCCAGCAGTTTATCCCCTTTTGGCACGGAGCAGTACTTC. It codes for CASSLSPFGTEQYF.

The J gene is TRBJ2-3, the V gene TRBV29-1; 13 bases agree with TRBD2. The CDR3 has 17 residues. CDR1 SQVTM and CDR2 ANQGSEA come from the germline V gene. After removal of 6 bases from V and 7 bases from J, the junction contained 16 bases not matched to a gene. CDR3 sequence reads: CSVGPRGTSGELYTQYF. In DNA form, the CDR3 reads TGCAGCGTGGGGCCCCGGGGGACTAGCGGGGAGCTTTATACGCAGTATTTT.

This clonotype is a singleton in its sample. The chain is built from TRBV20-1 and TRBJ2-1, with a possible D match to TRBD2 (5 bases). The germline V gene has CDR1 DFQATT and CDR2 SNEGSKA (reference sequence). The CDR3 contains 14 residues. V was shortened by 1 base and J by 5 bases, with 12 bases between the two germline ends. CDR3 residues: CSARVVARNNEQFF. The CDR3 DNA sequence: TGCAGTGCTAGAGTGGTAGCGAGAAACAATGAGCAGTTCTTC.

The chain combines TRBV7-2 with TRBJ1-5; 9 bases line up with TRBD1. This CDR3 spans 16 amino acids. CDR1 is SGHTA, CDR2 FQGNSA, per germline. Trimming removed 5 bases from V and 1 base from J; junction bases left unmatched: 6. CDR3 nucleotide sequence: TGTGCCAGCAGCCCGACGACAGGGGGGAGCAATCAGCCCCAGCATTTT. Translation gives CASSPTTGGSNQPQHF.

This rearrangement joins TRBV20-1 to TRBJ1-1; no firm D call. The CDR3 is made up of 12 amino acids. V was cut by 3 bases and J by 3 bases, with 8 bases left in between. Germline CDR1 and CDR2: DFQATT and SNEGSKA (reference sequence). CDR3 protein: CSARVLDTEAFF. The CDR3 nucleotides are TGCAGTGCTAGGGTATTGGACACTGAAGCTTTCTTT.

This clonotype was counted between two and nine times. The J gene is TRBJ1-5, the V gene TRBV25-1; D possibly corresponds to TRBD1 (6 bases). The CDR3 is 17 residues long. The V and J ends lost 1 base and 4 bases respectively, with 17 bases between them. The germline CDR1 and CDR2 sequences are MGHDK and SYGVNS. The CDR3 sequence: CASSEFLRTATNQPQHF. The CDR3 coding sequence is TGTGCCAGCAGTGAATTTTTGAGGACAGCCACTAATCAGCCCCAGCATTTT.